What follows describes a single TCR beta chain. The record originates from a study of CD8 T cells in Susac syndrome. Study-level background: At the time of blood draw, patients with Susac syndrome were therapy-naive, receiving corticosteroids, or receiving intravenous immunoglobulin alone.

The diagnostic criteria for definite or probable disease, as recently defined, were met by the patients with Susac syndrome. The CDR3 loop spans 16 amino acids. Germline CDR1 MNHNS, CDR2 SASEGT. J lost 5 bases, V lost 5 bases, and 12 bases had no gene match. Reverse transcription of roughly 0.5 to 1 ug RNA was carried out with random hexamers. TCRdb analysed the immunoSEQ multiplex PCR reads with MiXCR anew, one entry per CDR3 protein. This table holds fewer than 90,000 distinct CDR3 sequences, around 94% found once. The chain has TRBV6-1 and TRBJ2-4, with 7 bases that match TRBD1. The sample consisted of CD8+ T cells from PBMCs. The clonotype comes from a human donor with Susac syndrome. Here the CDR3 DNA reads TGTGCCAGCAGTCCTCGGACAGGACGGTTGCAAAACATTCAGTACTTC. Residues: CASSPRTGRLQNIQYF.